Each of the 3 T cell receptor beta chains below was sequenced from the same sample in a study of blood T cells in healthy people across ages. Through a sample-barcoded 5' primer and a J-beta primer mix, a second PCR was run for roughly 6 to 11 cycles. TCRdb re-derived calls from the 5' RACE reads in MiXCR, one entry per CDR3 protein. The table shows about 730,000 distinct CDR3 sequences, with approximately 43% occurring only once. Sequenced sample: blood. These receptors all come from a woman aged 55-70 years in good health.

The chain joins TRBV5-1 to TRBJ2-3; the D call may be TRBD1 or TRBD2 (5 bases each). The CDR3 sequence is 15 residues long. Germline V gene sequence: CDR1 SGHRS, CDR2 YFSETQ. With 4 bases removed from V and 2 bases from J, the gap between germline ends came to 14 bases. The DNA for the CDR3 is TGCGCCAGCAGCCCCGGGACCCAACCCACAGATACGCAGTATTTT. It encodes CASSPGTQPTDTQYF. Full variable domain (rest looked up from reference TRBV5-1 and TRBJ2-3): KAGVTQTPRYLIKTRGQQVTLSCSPISGHRSVSWYQQTPGQGLQFLFEYFSETQRNKGNFPGRFSGRQFSNSRSEMNVSTLELGDSALYLCASSPGTQPTDTQYFGPGTRLTVL.

J is TRBJ2-1 and V is TRBV5-1; possibly TRBD1 for D (5 bases). Germline values: CDR1 SGHRS, CDR2 YFSETQ. This CDR3 is built from 17 residues. Trimming pared 0 bases from V and 7 bases from J, leaving 20 bases between. CDR3 DNA sequence: TGCGCCAGCAGCTTGGCCAAAATTCGAAGGGCAGGGAATGAGCAGTTCTTC. Encoded protein: CASSLAKIRRAGNEQFF.

This chain uses TRBV15 with TRBJ1-2; D gene uncertain. Germline V gives CDR1 LNHNV, CDR2 YYDKDF (reference sequence). The CDR3 runs 13 residues. Trimming cost V 0 bases and J 7 bases, with 9 bases left between them. The DNA for the CDR3 is TGTGCCACCAGCAGAGAGCGGTTTCCTGGCTACACCTTC. It translates to CATSRERFPGYTF.